This T cell receptor (beta chain) was recorded in a study of blood T cell repertoires in COVID-19. Trimming removed 2 bases at V and 4 bases at J, with 8 bases between. The CDR3 length is 13 residues. Germline assignment: CDR1 KGHSH and CDR2 LQKENI. Measured with immunoSEQ multiplex PCR; TCRdb has only the in-frame clones, and not every one. The sample has around 700,000 clones; 80% to 90% are singletons. Notes on this clone: The sample carries other DNA sequences with the same CDR3.

The J gene is TRBJ1-2, the V gene TRBV18, with D tentatively TRBD1 (6 bases). The sample comprised peripheral blood. This TCR derives from a woman under 30 with acute or convalescent COVID-19. In nucleotides, the CDR3 is TGTGCCAGCTCACCAGAGGACAGCTATGGCTACACCTTC. Encoded protein: CASSPEDSYGYTF.